These T cell receptor beta chains were read from a single sample in a study of control samples from healthy donors and cancer patients. TCRdb's copy holds only in-frame clones and misses some; the assay was immunoSEQ multiplex PCR. The sample shows about 85,000 clones, just over 90% of them seen only once. The sample was blood. These receptors all come from a woman between 18 and 29 years old in good health. Each CDR3 is given with its conserved first and last residue. Fields, in order: V gene, CDR3 length, J gene, CDR3 protein.

V gene: TRBV7-7; CDR3 length: 15; J gene: TRBJ2-6; CDR3 protein: CASGVVGSGANVLTF
V gene: TRBV18; CDR3 length: 14; J gene: TRBJ2-7; CDR3 protein: CASSPNTAGYEQYF
V gene: TRBV6-5; CDR3 length: 14; J gene: TRBJ2-7; CDR3 protein: CASRSFIPSYEQYF
V gene: TRBV11-2; CDR3 length: 16; J gene: TRBJ1-1; CDR3 protein: CASSGWDRGMNTEAFF
V gene: TRBV5-4; CDR3 length: 15; J gene: TRBJ1-5; CDR3 protein: CASSLWGAGNQPQHF
V gene: TRBV7-9; CDR3 length: 14; J gene: TRBJ1-3; CDR3 protein: CASSPDGGTDTIYF
V gene: TRBV6-5; CDR3 length: 14; J gene: TRBJ2-7; CDR3 protein: CASRHGQGLYEQYF
V gene: TRBV5-1; CDR3 length: 15; J gene: TRBJ2-1; CDR3 protein: CASSSNSGGFNEQFF
V gene: TRBV18; CDR3 length: 15; J gene: TRBJ2-2; CDR3 protein: CASSLSATGPGELFF
V gene: TRBV19; CDR3 length: 17; J gene: TRBJ1-5; CDR3 protein: CASSIGWAGKNDQPQHF
V gene: TRBV6-5; CDR3 length: 13; J gene: TRBJ2-1; CDR3 protein: CASSLVGDNEQFF
V gene: TRBV5-5; CDR3 length: 14; J gene: TRBJ2-7; CDR3 protein: CASSWGGGAEEQYF
V gene: TRBV11-2; CDR3 length: 18; J gene: TRBJ2-6; CDR3 protein: CASSFRGTGGSGANVLTF
V gene: TRBV2; CDR3 length: 16; J gene: TRBJ2-1; CDR3 protein: CASTDGGATSYNEQFF